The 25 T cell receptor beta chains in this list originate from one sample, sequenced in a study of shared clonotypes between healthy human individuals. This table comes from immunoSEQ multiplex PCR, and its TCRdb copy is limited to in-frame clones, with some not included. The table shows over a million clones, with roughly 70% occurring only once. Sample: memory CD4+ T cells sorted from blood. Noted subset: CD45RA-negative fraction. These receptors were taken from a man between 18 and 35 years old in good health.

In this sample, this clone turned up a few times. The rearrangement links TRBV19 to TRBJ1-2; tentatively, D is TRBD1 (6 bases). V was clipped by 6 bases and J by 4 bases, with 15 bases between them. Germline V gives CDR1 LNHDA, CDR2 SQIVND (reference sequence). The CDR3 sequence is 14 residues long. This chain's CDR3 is CASSRNTGSYGYTF. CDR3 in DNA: TGTGCCAGTAGCCGTAACACAGGGTCCTATGGCTACACCTTC.

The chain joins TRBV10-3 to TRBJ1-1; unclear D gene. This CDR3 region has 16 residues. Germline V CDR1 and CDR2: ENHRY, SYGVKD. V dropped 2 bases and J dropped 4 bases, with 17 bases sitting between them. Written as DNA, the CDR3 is TGTGCCATCAGTGAGGGGGAGGGTAAGATAGGCACTGAAGCTTTCTTT. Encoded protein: CAISEGEGKIGTEAFF.

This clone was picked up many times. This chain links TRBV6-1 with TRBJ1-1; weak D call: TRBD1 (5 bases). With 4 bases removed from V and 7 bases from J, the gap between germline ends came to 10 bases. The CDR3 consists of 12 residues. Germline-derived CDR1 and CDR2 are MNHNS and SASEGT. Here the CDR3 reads CASSARQFEAFF. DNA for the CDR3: TGTGCCAGCAGTGCCCGACAGTTTGAAGCTTTCTTT.

CDR3 residues: CASRDRGLAYNSPLHF. The DNA for the CDR3 is TGTGCCAGCAGGGACAGGGGTTTAGCCTATAATTCACCCCTCCACTTT. The chain employs TRBV2 and TRBJ1-6, with 9 bases matching TRBD1. The CDR3 is 16 amino acids. Germline-derived CDR1 and CDR2 are SNHLY and FYNNEI. The V and J ends lost 6 bases and 2 bases, in that order; junction bases with no gene match: 5. The whole variable domain, remainder taken from reference TRBV2 and TRBJ1-6, is EPEVTQTPSHQVTQMGQEVILRCVPISNHLYFYWYRQILGQKVEFLVSFYNNEISEKSEIFDDQFSVERPDGSNFTLKIRSTKLEDSAMYFCASRDRGLAYNSPLHFGNGTRLTVT.

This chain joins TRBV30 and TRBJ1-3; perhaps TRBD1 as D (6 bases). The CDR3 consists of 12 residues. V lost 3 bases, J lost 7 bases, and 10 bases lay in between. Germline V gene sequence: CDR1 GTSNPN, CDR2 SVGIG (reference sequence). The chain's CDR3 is CAWRRGENTIYF. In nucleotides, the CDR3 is TGTGCCTGGAGGAGGGGGGAGAACACCATATATTTT.

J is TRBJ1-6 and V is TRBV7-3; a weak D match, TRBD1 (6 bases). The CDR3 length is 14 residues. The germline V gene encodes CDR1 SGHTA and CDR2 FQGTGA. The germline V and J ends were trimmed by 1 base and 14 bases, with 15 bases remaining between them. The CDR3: CASSLKDQGTSLHF. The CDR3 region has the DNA TGTGCCAGCAGCTTAAAGGATCAGGGGACTTCCCTCCACTTT.

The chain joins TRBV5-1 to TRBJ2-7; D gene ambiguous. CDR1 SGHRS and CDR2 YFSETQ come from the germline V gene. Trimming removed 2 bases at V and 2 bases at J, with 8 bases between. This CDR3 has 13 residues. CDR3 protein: CASSFDHAYEQYF. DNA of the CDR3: TGCGCCAGCAGCTTCGATCACGCCTACGAGCAGTACTTC. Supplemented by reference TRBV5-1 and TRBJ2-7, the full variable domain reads KAGVTQTPRYLIKTRGQQVTLSCSPISGHRSVSWYQQTPGQGLQFLFEYFSETQRNKGNFPGRFSGRQFSNSRSEMNVSTLELGDSALYLCASSFDHAYEQYFGPGTRLTVT.

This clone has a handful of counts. The CDR3, as DNA: TGCGCCAGCTCAAGGGCCCCGGGCACCGGGGAGCTGTTTTTT. This translates into CASSRAPGTGELFF. This chain connects TRBV5-1 to TRBJ2-2, with unresolved D. Looked up from germline, CDR1 is SGHRS and CDR2 is YFSETQ. V lost 7 bases and J lost 4, with 14 bases in between. This CDR3 comprises 14 residues.

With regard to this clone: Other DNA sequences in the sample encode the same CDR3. CDR3 in DNA: TGTGCCAGCTCAAGAAAGGACAGGGACGAGCAGTACTTC. It yields the protein CASSRKDRDEQYF. The chain uses TRBV18 and TRBJ2-7; the match to TRBD1 covers 8 bases. The CDR3 sequence is 13 residues long. V gave up 5 bases and J gave up 5 bases; unmatched junction bases: 5. Germline values: CDR1 KGHSH, CDR2 LQKENI.

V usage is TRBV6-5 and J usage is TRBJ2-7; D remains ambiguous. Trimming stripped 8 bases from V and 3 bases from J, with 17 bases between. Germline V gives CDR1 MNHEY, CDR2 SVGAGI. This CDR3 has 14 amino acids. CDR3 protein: CASQKKERIYEQYF. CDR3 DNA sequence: TGTGCCAGCCAGAAGAAGGAGCGTATCTACGAGCAGTACTTC.

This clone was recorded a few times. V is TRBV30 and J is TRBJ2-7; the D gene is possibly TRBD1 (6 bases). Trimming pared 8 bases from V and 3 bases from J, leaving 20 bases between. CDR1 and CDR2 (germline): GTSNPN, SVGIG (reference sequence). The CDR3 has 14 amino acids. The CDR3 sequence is CALGAQEAFYEQYF. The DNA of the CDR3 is TGTGCCCTGGGGGCGCAGGAAGCCTTCTACGAGCAGTACTTC. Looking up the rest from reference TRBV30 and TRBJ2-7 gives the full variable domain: SQTIHQWPATLVQPVGSPLSLECTVEGTSNPNLYWYRQAAGRGLQLLFYSVGIGQISSEVPQNLSASRPQDRQFILSSKKLLLSDSGFYLCALGAQEAFYEQYFGPGTRLTVT.

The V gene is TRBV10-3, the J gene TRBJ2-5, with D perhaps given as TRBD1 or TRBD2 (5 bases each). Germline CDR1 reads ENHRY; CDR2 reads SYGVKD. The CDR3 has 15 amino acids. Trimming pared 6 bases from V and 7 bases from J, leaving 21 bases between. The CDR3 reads CAIRGDAHSSGTQYF. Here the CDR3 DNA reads TGTGCCATCAGGGGGGACGCTCATTCTTCGGGGACCCAGTACTTC.

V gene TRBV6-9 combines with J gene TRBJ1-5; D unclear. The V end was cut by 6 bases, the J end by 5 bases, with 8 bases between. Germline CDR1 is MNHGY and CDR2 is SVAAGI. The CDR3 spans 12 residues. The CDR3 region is CASRGVHQPQHF. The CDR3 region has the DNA TGTGCCAGCAGGGGTGTGCATCAGCCCCAGCATTTT.

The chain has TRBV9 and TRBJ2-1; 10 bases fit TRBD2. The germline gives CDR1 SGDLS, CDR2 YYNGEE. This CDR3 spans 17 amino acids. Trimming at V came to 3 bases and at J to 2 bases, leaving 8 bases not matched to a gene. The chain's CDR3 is CASSAGALAGAYNEQFF. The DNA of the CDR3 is TGTGCCAGCAGCGCCGGGGCGCTAGCGGGGGCCTACAATGAGCAGTTCTTC.

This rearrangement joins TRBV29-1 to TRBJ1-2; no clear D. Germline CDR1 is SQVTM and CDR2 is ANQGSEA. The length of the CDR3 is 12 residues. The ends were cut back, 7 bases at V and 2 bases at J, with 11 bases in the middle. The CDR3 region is CSGLGRNYGYTF. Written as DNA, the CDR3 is TGCAGCGGCTTGGGCAGGAACTATGGCTACACCTTC.

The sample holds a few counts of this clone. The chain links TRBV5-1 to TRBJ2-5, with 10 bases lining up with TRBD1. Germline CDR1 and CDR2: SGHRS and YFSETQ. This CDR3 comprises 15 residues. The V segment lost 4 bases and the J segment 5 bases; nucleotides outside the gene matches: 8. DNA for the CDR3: TGCGCCAGCAGCGGGACAGGGGCCAGTAGGGAGACCCAGTACTTC. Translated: CASSGTGASRETQYF.

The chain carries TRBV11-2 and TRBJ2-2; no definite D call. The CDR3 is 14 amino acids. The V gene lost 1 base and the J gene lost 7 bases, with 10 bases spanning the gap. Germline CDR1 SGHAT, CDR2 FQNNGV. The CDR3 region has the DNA TGTGCCAGCAGCTTAGCGGGCCAGAACGGGGAGCTGTTTTTT. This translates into CASSLAGQNGELFF.

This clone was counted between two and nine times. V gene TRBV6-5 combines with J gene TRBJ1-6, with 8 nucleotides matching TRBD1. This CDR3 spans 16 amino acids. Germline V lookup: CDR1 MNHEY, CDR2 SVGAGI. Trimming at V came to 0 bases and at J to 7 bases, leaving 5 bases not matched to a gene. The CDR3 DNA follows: TGTGCCAGCAGTTACTCCATACAGGGGGGGAATTCACCCCTCCACTTT. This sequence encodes CASSYSIQGGNSPLHF.

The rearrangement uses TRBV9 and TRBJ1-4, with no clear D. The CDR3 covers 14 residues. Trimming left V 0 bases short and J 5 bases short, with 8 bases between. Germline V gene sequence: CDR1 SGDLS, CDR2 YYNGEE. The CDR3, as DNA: TGTGCCAGCAGCGTAGGACTTTCCAATGAAAAACTGTTTTTT. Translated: CASSVGLSNEKLFF.

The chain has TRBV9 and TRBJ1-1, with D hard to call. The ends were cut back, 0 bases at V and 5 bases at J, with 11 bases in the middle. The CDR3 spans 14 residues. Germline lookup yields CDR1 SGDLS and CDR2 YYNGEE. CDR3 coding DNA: TGTGCCAGCAGCGTAGGTCCCGCCGATACTGAAGCTTTCTTT. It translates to CASSVGPADTEAFF.

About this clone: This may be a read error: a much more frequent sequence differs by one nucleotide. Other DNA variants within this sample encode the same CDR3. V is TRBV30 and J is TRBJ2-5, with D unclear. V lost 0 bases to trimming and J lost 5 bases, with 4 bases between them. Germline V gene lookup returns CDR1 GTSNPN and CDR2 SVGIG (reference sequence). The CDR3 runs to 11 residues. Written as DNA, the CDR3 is TGTGCCTGGAGTGTAGCGGAGACCCAGTACTTC. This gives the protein CAWSVAETQYF.

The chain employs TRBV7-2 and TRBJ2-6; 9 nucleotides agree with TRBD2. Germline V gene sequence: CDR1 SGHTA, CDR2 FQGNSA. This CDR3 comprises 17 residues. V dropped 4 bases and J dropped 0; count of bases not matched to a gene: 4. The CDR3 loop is CASSSGGRASGANVLTF. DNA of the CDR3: TGTGCCAGCAGCTCCGGCGGGAGGGCCTCTGGGGCCAACGTCCTGACTTTC.

In nucleotides, the CDR3 is TGCACCAGCAGCCTCCGGCTTAGCGCAGACAATGAGCAGTTCTTC. Translating it yields CTSSLRLSADNEQFF. The rearrangement links TRBV1 to TRBJ2-1; the DNA was not used to check the table's D call, TRBD2. TRBV1 is a known pseudogene. The CDR3 covers 15 residues.

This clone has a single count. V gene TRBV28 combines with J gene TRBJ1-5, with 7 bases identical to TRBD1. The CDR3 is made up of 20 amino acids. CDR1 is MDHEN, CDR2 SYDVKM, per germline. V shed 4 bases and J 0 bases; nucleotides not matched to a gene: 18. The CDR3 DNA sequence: TGTGCCAGCAGTTCTAACGGGAGGATAGGGGGCGAGCCTAGCAATCAGCCCCAGCATTTT. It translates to CASSSNGRIGGEPSNQPQHF.

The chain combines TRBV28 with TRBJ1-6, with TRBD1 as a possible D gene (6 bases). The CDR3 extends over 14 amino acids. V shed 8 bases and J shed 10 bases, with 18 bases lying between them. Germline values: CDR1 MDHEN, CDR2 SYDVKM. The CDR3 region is CASYLGGGESPLHF. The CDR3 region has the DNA TGTGCCAGCTATCTGGGAGGGGGGGAGTCACCCCTCCACTTT. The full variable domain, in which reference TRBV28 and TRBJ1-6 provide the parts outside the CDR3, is DVKVTQSSRYLVKRTGEKVFLECVQDMDHENMFWYRQDPGLGLRLIYFSYDVKMKEKGDIPEGYSVSREKKERFSLILESASTNQTSMYLCASYLGGGESPLHFGNGTRLTVT.